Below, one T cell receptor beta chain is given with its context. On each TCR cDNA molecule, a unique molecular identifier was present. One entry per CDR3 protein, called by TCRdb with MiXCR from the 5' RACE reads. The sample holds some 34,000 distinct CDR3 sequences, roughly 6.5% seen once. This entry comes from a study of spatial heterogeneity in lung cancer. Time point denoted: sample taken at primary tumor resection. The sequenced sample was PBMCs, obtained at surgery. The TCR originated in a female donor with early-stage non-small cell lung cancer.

CDR3 loop: CASSRRLAGDGGEQFF. The DNA of the CDR3 is TGTGCCAGCAGTCGAAGACTAGCGGGAGACGGTGGGGAGCAGTTCTTC. The chain joins TRBV6-2 or TRBV6-3 to TRBJ2-1; TRBD2 matches at 12 bases. J gave up 10 bases and V 5 bases, and 12 bases lay outside the gene matches. CDR3 size: 16 residues. CDR1 and CDR2 from the germline V gene are MNHEY and SVGEGT.